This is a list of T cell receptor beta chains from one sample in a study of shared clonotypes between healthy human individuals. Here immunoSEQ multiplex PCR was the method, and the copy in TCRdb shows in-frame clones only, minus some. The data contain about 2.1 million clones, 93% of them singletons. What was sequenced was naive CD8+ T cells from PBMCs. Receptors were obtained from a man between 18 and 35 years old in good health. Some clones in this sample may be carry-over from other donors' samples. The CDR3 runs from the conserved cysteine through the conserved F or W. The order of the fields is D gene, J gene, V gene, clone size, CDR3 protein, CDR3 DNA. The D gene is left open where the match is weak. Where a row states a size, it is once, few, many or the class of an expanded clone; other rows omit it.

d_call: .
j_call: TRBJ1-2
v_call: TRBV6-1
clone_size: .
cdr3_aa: CASSARDGDLRYGYTF
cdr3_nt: TGTGCCAGCAGTGCCCGGGACGGCGACCTTCGCTATGGCTACACCTTC

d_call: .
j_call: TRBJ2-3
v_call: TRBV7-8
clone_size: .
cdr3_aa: CASSPSLTGRGTDTQYF
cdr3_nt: TGTGCCAGCAGCCCTTCCCTTACCGGGAGAGGGACAGATACGCAGTATTTT

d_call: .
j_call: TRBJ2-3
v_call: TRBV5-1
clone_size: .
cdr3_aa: CASSSTFDTQYF
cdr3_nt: TGCGCCAGCAGTAGTACCTTCGATACGCAGTATTTT

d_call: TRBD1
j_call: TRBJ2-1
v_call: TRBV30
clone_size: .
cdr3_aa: CAWSVPGQGYNVEQFF
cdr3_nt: TGTGCCTGGAGTGTACCAGGACAGGGATACAATGTCGAGCAGTTCTTC

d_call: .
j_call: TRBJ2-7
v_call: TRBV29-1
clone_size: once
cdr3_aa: CSVEYRGQASYEQYF
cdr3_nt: TGCAGCGTTGAATATCGGGGACAAGCTTCCTACGAGCAGTACTTC

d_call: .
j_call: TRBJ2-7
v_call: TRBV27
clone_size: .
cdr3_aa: CASSLSFSLGPAYEQYF
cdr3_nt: TGTGCCAGCAGTTTATCGTTTAGCCTGGGACCAGCCTACGAGCAGTACTTC

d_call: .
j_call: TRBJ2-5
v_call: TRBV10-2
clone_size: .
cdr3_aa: CASSQILGGLGQETQYF
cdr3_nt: TGCGCCAGCAGCCAGATTCTTGGGGGATTGGGGCAAGAGACCCAGTACTTC

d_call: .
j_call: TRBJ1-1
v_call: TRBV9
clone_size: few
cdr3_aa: CASSVVLGATEAFF
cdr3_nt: TGTGCCAGCAGCGTAGTGCTGGGTGCTACTGAAGCTTTCTTT

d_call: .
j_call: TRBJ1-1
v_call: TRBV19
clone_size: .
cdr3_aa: CASSMEERNTEAFF
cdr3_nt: TGTGCCAGTAGTATGGAGGAGAGGAACACTGAAGCTTTCTTT

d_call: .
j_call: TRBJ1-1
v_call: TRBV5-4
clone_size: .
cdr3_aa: CASSGGGGGTEAFF
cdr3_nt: TGTGCCAGCAGCGGCGGAGGAGGGGGCACTGAAGCTTTCTTT

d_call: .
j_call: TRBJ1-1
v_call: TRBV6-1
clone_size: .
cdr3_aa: CASSGGVWWTEAFF
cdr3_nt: TGTGCCAGCAGTGGGGGAGTCTGGTGGACTGAAGCTTTCTTT

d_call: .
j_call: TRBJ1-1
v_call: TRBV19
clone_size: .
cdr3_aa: CASSLTFSGGEAFF
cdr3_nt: TGTGCCAGTAGTCTCACCTTTTCGGGGGGTGAAGCTTTCTTT

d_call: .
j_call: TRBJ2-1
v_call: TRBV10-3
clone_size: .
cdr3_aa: CAISEFEGGPSYNEQFF
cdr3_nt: TGTGCCATCAGTGAGTTCGAGGGGGGGCCCTCCTACAATGAGCAGTTCTTC

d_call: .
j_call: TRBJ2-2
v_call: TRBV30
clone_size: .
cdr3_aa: CAWSRRRGELFF
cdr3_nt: TGTGCCTGGAGTCGGAGACGCGGGGAGCTGTTTTTT

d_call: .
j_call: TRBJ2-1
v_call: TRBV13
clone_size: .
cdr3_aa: CASSLVQAYNEQFF
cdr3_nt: TGTGCCAGCAGCTTAGTACAGGCTTACAATGAGCAGTTCTTC

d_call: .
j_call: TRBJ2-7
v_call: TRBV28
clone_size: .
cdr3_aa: CASRGRGVDEQYF
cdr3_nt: TGTGCCAGCAGAGGCAGGGGAGTGGACGAGCAGTACTTC

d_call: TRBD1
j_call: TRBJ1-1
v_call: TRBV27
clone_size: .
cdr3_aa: CASSPRQGDGVAEAFF
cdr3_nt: TGTGCCAGCAGTCCTAGACAGGGGGATGGAGTCGCGGAAGCTTTCTTT

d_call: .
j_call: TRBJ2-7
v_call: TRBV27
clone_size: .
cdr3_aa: CASSLSHEQYF
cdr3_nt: TGTGCCAGCAGTTTATCCCACGAGCAGTACTTC

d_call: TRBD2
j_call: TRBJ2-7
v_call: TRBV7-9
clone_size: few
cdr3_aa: CASSGTIHEQYF
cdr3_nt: TGTGCCAGCAGCGGGACTATCCACGAGCAGTACTTC

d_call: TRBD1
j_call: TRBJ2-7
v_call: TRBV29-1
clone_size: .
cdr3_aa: CSVEPKETGLGAYEQYF
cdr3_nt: TGCAGCGTTGAACCTAAAGAGACAGGGTTGGGGGCCTACGAGCAGTACTTC

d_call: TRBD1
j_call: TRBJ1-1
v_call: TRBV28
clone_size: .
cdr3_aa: CASSLLGQGATEAFF
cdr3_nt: TGTGCCAGCAGTTTATTAGGACAGGGGGCAACTGAAGCTTTCTTT

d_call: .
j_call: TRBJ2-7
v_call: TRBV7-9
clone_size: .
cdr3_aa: CASSEAGGSYEQYF
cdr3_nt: TGTGCCAGCAGCGAAGCTGGGGGTTCCTACGAGCAGTACTTC

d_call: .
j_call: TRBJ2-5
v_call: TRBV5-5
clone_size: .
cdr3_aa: CASSLTGRGETQYF
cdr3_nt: TGTGCCAGCAGCTTGACGGGGCGGGGAGAGACCCAGTACTTC

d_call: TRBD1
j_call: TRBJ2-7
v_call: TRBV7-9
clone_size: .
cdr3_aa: CASSPQIGTGHYEQYF
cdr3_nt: TGTGCCAGCAGCCCTCAGATAGGGACAGGCCACTACGAGCAGTACTTC

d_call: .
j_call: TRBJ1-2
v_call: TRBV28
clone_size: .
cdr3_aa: CASSLSLDTPYGYTF
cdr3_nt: TGTGCCAGCAGTTTAAGCCTAGATACGCCCTATGGCTACACCTTC

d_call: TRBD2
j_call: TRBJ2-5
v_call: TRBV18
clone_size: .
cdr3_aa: CASSHGTSGSGETQYF
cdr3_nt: TGTGCCAGCTCCCACGGGACTAGCGGGAGTGGGGAGACCCAGTACTTC

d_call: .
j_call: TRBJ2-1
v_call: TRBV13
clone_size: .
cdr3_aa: CASSFYRDLNNEQFF
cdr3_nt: TGTGCCAGCAGCTTTTACCGGGACCTCAACAATGAGCAGTTCTTC

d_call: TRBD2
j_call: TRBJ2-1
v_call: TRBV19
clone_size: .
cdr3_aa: CASNPASGMLGAHNEQFF
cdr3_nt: TGTGCCAGTAATCCGGCTAGCGGGATGCTTGGGGCCCACAATGAGCAGTTCTTC

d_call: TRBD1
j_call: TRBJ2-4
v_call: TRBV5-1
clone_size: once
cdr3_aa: CASSSQGFQYF
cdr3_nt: TGCGCCAGCAGCTCACAGGGGTTTCAGTACTTC

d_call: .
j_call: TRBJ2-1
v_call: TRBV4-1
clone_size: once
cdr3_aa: CASSLRDSSSYNEQFF
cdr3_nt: TGCGCCAGCAGCCTACGGGACTCGAGCTCCTACAATGAGCAGTTCTTC

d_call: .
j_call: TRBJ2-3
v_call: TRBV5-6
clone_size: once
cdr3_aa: CASSLHPADTQYF
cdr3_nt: TGTGCCAGCAGCCTACACCCGGCGGATACGCAGTATTTT

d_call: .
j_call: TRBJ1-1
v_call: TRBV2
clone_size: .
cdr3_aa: CASSDVRAEAFF
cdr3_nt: TGTGCCAGCAGTGACGTACGGGCTGAAGCTTTCTTT

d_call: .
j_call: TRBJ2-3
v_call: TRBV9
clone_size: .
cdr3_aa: CASSVGSLSTDTQYF
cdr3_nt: TGTGCCAGCAGCGTAGGCAGCCTTAGCACAGATACGCAGTATTTT

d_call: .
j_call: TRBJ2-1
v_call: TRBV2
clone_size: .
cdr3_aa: CASSAPRAREQFF
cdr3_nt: TGTGCCAGCAGCGCCCCCCGGGCACGTGAGCAGTTCTTC

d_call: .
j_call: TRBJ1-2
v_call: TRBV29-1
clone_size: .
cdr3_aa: CSVVGANGYTF
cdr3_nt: TGCAGCGTTGTAGGGGCCAATGGCTACACCTTC

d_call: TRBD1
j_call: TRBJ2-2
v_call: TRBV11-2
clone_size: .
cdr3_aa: CASSPRQGPNTGELFF
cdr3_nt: TGTGCCAGCAGCCCCAGACAGGGGCCGAACACCGGGGAGCTGTTTTTT

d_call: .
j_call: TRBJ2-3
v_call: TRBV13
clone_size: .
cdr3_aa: CASSFRGLTDTQYF
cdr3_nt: TGTGCCAGCAGCTTCCGGGGTCTGACAGATACGCAGTATTTT

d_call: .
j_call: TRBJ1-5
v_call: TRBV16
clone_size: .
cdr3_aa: CASSQSEVAQHF
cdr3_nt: TGTGCCAGCAGCCAATCCGAGGTAGCCCAGCATTTT

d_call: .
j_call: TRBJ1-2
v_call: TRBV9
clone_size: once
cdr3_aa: CASSVYGQPTYLTGGYTF
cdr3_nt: TGTGCCAGCAGCGTATACGGACAGCCTACCTATCTAACGGGGGGCTACACCTTC

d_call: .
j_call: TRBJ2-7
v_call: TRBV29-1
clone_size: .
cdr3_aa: CSVEDRNLGEQYF
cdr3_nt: TGCAGCGTTGAAGATCGTAACCTCGGCGAGCAGTACTTC

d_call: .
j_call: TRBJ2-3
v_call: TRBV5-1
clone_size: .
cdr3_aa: CASRDSTDTQYF
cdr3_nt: TGCGCCAGCAGAGATAGCACAGATACGCAGTATTTT

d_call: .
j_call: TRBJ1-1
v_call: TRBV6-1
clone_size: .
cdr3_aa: CASSVRKTLNTEAFF
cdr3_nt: TGTGCCAGCAGCGTCCGGAAGACCCTGAACACTGAAGCTTTCTTT

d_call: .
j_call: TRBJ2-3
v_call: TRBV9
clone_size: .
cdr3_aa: CASSTLRDTQYF
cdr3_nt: TGTGCCAGCAGCACTCTTCGGGATACGCAGTATTTT

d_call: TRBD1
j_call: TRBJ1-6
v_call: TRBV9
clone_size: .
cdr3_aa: CASSVAGTGGSNSPLHF
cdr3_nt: TGTGCCAGCAGCGTAGCTGGGACAGGGGGCTCGAATTCACCCCTCCACTTT

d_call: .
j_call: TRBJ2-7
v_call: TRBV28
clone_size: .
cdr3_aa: CASSLFSGSSREQYF
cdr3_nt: TGTGCCAGCAGTTTATTTTCAGGGAGTAGCCGCGAGCAGTACTTC

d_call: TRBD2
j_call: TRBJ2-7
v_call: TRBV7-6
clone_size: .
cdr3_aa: CASSWGLGLETYEQYF
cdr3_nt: TGTGCCAGCAGCTGGGGACTAGGTCTGGAAACCTACGAGCAGTACTTC

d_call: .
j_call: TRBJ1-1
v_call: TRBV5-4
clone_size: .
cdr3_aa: CASSPKRDTEAFF
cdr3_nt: TGTGCCAGCAGCCCAAAAAGAGACACTGAAGCTTTCTTT

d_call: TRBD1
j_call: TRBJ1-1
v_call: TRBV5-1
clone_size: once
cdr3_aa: CASSLTQGALKNTEAFF
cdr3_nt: TGCGCCAGCAGCTTGACGCAGGGGGCGCTTAAGAACACTGAAGCTTTCTTT

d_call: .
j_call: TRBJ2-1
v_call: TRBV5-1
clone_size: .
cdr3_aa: CASSLAFSNNEQFF
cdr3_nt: TGCGCCAGCAGCTTGGCCTTCTCCAACAATGAGCAGTTCTTC

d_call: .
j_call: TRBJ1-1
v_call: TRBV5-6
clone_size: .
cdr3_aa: CASSRGGTEAFF
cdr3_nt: TGTGCCAGCAGCCGAGGGGGCACTGAAGCTTTCTTT

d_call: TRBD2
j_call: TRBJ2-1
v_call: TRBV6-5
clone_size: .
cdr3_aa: CASSGLAGFQRKEFF
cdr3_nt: TGTGCCAGCAGTGGACTAGCGGGTTTCCAAAGGAAAGAGTTCTTC

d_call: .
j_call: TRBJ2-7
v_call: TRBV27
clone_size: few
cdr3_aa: CASSFSGSYEQYF
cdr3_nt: TGTGCCAGCAGTTTCTCAGGGTCCTACGAGCAGTACTTC

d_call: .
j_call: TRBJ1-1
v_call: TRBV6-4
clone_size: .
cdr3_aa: CASSDLANTEAFF
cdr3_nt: TGTGCCAGCAGTGACCTGGCGAACACTGAAGCTTTCTTT

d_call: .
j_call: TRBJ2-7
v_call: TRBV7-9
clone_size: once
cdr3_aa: CASSTTTGAGEQYF
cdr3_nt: TGTGCCAGCAGTACCACGACGGGGGCGGGGGAGCAGTACTTC

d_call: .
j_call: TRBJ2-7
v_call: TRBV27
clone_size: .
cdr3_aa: CASSFGTVGEQYF
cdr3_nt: TGTGCCAGCAGTTTTGGCACAGTGGGAGAGCAGTACTTC

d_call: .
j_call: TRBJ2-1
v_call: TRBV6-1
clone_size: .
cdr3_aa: CASSDLVGGNEQFF
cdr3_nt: TGTGCCAGCAGTGACCTGGTAGGGGGCAATGAGCAGTTCTTC

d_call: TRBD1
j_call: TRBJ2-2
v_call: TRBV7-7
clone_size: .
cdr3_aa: CASSLGDREARTGELFF
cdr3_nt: TGTGCCAGCAGCTTAGGCGACAGGGAAGCTCGCACCGGGGAGCTGTTTTTT

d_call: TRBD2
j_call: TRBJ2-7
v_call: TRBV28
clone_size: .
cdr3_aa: CASSLKRERTYEQYF
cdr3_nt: TGTGCCAGCAGTTTAAAGCGGGAGCGAACCTACGAGCAGTACTTC

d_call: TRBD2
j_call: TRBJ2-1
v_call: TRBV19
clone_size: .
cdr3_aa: CASRGPSGKVGEQFF
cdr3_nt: TGTGCCAGTAGAGGTCCTAGCGGGAAGGTCGGTGAGCAGTTCTTC